The 7 T cell receptor beta chains reported below all come from one sample, sequenced in a study of CD8+CD57+ T cells in acquired aplastic anemia. Sequencing involved patients with CD8+CD57+ cell expansion previously shown by flow cytometry. The study profiled TCR beta VDJ and CDR3 using genomic DNA as template. TCRdb re-called the reads through MiXCR, storing one row per CDR3 protein. In the table there are under 200,000 distinct CDR3 sequences, approximately 48% of which are singletons. The specimen was sorted CD4+, CD8+, or CD8+CD57+ T cells (not recorded which) from PBMCs. These receptor sequences come from a human donor with aplastic anemia.

The chain carries TRBV10-3 and TRBJ1-2, with D perhaps TRBD1 (5 bases). Trimming took 10 bases from V and 8 from J, leaving 14 bases between them. The germline CDR1 and CDR2 sequences are ENHRY and SYGVKD. This CDR3 is 11 amino acids long. CDR3 protein: CASSSGTGYTF. CDR3 DNA sequence: TGTGCCAGCAGCAGTGGGACCGGCTACACCTTC.

In the case of this clonotype: This may stem from a read error, because a much larger clone lies one nucleotide away. V gene TRBV7-9 combines with J gene TRBJ1-1; D possibly corresponds to TRBD1 (6 bases). Trimming stripped 11 bases from V and 2 bases from J, with 15 bases between. Germline values: CDR1 SEHNR, CDR2 FQNEAQ (reference sequence). The CDR3 totals 13 residues. CDR3 region: CAGGDRPNTEAFF. Written as DNA, the CDR3 is TGTGCCGGTGGCGACAGGCCCAACACTGAAGCTTTCTTT.

Turning to this clonotype: At one of its ends the junction is not consistent with the germline gene, which may arise from a read error. The rearrangement uses TRBV29-1 and TRBJ2-1, with D uncertain. Looked up from germline, CDR1 is SQVTM and CDR2 is ANQGSEA. The CDR3 has 14 amino acids. Here the CDR3 reads CSVEDPFWNNEQFF. The CDR3, as DNA: TGCAGCGTCGAAGATCCCTTTTGGAACAATGAGCAGTTCTTC.

This clonotype came up many times. V gene TRBV4-2 combines with J gene TRBJ2-1; 11 bases align to TRBD1. CDR3 length: 15 residues. The germline gives CDR1 LGHNA, CDR2 YNFKEQ. After removal of 4 bases from V and 7 bases from J, the junction contained 6 bases not matched to a gene. CDR3 coding DNA: TGTGCCAGCAGCCCTTCGGGGACAGGGGGAAATGAGCAGTTCTTC. Translated: CASSPSGTGGNEQFF.

The sample holds many counts of this clonotype. V gene TRBV20-1 combines with J gene TRBJ2-6; 7 nucleotides line up with TRBD1. Losses at the gene ends were 6 bases for V and 0 bases for J; bases not matched to a gene: 8. Germline values: CDR1 DFQATT, CDR2 SNEGSKA (reference sequence). The CDR3 loop spans 16 amino acids. The CDR3 spells CSAKRDSFSGANVLTF. The CDR3 nucleotides read TGCAGTGCCAAGAGGGACAGTTTCTCTGGGGCCAACGTCCTGACTTTC.

This clonotype was found many times. The chain is built from TRBV12-3 or TRBV12-4 and TRBJ1-6; the D gene is possibly TRBD1 (6 bases). This CDR3 region has 14 residues. V shed 5 bases and J shed 8 bases, with 13 bases lying between them. The chain's CDR3 is CASSGTTGYSPLHF. CDR3 DNA sequence: TGTGCCAGCAGTGGGACGACAGGATATTCACCCCTCCACTTT.

This clonotype has a count of ten or more. This chain connects TRBV6-1 to TRBJ1-2; 8 bases fit TRBD1. The germline V gene encodes CDR1 MNHNS and CDR2 SASEGT. This CDR3 is built from 15 residues. V shed 7 bases and J 4 bases; nucleotides not matched to a gene: 11. The CDR3 spells CASKLTGAGGYGYTF. CDR3 nucleotides: TGTGCCAGCAAACTGACAGGGGCTGGTGGCTATGGCTACACCTTC.